The source of this TCR beta chain is a study of blood T cells in healthy people across ages. The study's findings and limits: Observed TCR beta diversity showed a strong correlation with the percentage of naive T cells as measured by flow cytometry. Shifts in expanded clonotypes may have been confounded by donor CMV status, which was unknown.

For the second PCR, which ran for 7 to 11 cycles, a sample-barcoded 5' primer and a J-beta primer mix were used. TCRdb recomputed calls from the 5' RACE reads with MiXCR, one row per CDR3 protein. Counted here are fewer than 2,000,000 distinct CDR3 sequences, roughly 32% occurring once; the ten biggest clones make up roughly 10%. No fewer than 6 micrograms of total RNA were isolated from every sample. This clonotype has just a few counts. Its specificity is not known. V was cut by 3 bases and J by 0 bases, with 11 bases left in between. Germline V gives CDR1 KGHDR, CDR2 SFDVKD. The CDR3 contains 15 residues.

The sequenced material came from blood. The receptor was isolated from a woman aged 25-40 years in good health. The chain has TRBV24-1 and TRBJ2-7; D is undetermined. DNA for the CDR3: TGTGCCACCAGTGATGGGCGGCCCAGCTCCTACGAGCAGTACTTC. Protein: CATSDGRPSSYEQYF.